The T cell receptor (beta chain) described here comes from a study of control samples from healthy donors and cancer patients. Profiled with immunoSEQ multiplex PCR; TCRdb holds only in-frame clones, not every one. Of 63,000 or so clones in the sample, 75% to 90% were seen once. The V end lost 3 bases, the J end lost 5 bases, and 7 bases lay between the germline ends. This CDR3 is built from 12 residues. CDR1 and CDR2 from the germline V gene are SGHAT and FQNNGV. The rearrangement links TRBV11-2 to TRBJ1-1; D is uncertain. The receptor comes from a man in his fifties or sixties in good health. The sample comprised blood. CDR3 in amino acids: CASSFSGTEAFF. In nucleotides, the CDR3 is TGTGCCAGCAGCTTTAGCGGGACTGAAGCTTTCTTT.